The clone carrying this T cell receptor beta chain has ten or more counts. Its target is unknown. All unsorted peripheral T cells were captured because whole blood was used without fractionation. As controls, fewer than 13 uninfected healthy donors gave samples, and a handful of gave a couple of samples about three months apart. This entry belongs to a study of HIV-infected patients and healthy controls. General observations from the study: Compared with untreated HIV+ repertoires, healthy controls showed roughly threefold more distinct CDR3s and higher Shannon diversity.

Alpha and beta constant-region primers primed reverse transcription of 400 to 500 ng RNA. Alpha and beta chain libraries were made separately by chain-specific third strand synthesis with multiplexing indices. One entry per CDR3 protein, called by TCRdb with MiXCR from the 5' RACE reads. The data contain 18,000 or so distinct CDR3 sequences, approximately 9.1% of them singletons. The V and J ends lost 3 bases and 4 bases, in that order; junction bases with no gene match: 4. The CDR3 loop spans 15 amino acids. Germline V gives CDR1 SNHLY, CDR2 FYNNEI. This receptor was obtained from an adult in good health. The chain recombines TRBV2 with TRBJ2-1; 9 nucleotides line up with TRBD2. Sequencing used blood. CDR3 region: CASSERLAGYNEQFF. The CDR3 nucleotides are TGTGCCAGCAGTGAGCGGCTAGCGGGGTACAATGAGCAGTTCTTC. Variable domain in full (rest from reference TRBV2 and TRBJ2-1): EPEVTQTPSHQVTQMGQEVILRCVPISNHLYFYWYRQILGQKVEFLVSFYNNEISEKSEIFDDQFSVERPDGSNFTLKIRSTKLEDSAMYFCASSERLAGYNEQFFGPGTRLTVL.